The next 30 T cell receptor beta chains were all read from a single sample in a study of shared clonotypes between healthy human individuals. Method: immunoSEQ multiplex PCR; TCRdb's copy keeps in-frame clones and lacks some. The table lists 2 million to 2.5 million clones, more than 90% of them singletons, with roughly 0.13% in the top ten. What was sequenced was naive CD4+ T cells sorted from blood. Subset: CD45RA+ positively selected. The receptors were sampled from a man between 18 and 35 years old in good health.

The chain joins TRBV11-2 to TRBJ2-3, with TRBD1 as a possible D gene (6 bases). This CDR3 has 14 residues. CDR1 is SGHAT, CDR2 FQNNGV, per germline. Trimming took off 5 bases at V and 1 base at J, with 10 bases between the two ends. CDR3: CASSRNRGTDTQYF. The CDR3 DNA is TGTGCCAGCAGCCGTAACAGGGGCACAGATACGCAGTATTTT. Filled out from reference TRBV11-2 and TRBJ2-3, the complete variable domain reads EAGVAQSPRYKIIEKRQSVAFWCNPISGHATLYWYQQILGQGPKLLIQFQNNGVVDDSQLPKDRFSAERLKGVDSTLKIQPAKLEDSAVYLCASSRNRGTDTQYFGPGTRLTVL.

The chain couples TRBV25-1 to TRBJ2-6; D gene unclear. The CDR3 has 14 amino acids. The germline V and J ends were trimmed by 2 bases and 2 bases, with 4 bases remaining between them. The germline gives CDR1 MGHDK, CDR2 SYGVNS. CDR3 loop: CASSEPTGANVLTF. In nucleotides, the CDR3 is TGTGCCAGCAGTGAACCAACTGGGGCCAACGTCCTGACTTTC.

CDR3 residues: CAPPGAEAFF. Here the CDR3 DNA reads TGTGCCCCACCGGGGGCCGAAGCTTTCTTT. V and J are TRBV9 and TRBJ1-1; a possible D gene is TRBD1 (6 bases). V was pared by 10 bases and J by 8 bases, with 12 bases between. The CDR3 spans 10 residues. CDR1 and CDR2 from the germline V gene are SGDLS and YYNGEE.

This chain joins TRBV30 and TRBJ2-1; possibly TRBD1 for D (6 bases). CDR3 length equals 16 residues. V gave up 0 bases and J gave up 0 bases, with 12 bases separating them. Germline CDR1 reads GTSNPN; CDR2 reads SVGIG (reference sequence). This CDR3 is CAWSVLVGGSYNEQFF. CDR3 nucleotides: TGTGCCTGGAGTGTATTGGTAGGGGGCTCCTACAATGAGCAGTTCTTC.

The chain carries TRBV2 and TRBJ2-3; D is unresolved. The V and J ends lost 6 bases and 2 bases respectively, with 9 bases between them. Germline assignment: CDR1 SNHLY and CDR2 FYNNEI. The CDR3 totals 13 residues. The CDR3 region has the DNA TGTGCCAGCAGGAAGATTTTCACAGATACGCAGTATTTT. Protein sequence: CASRKIFTDTQYF.

The chain uses TRBV28 and TRBJ1-2; TRBD1 is a possible D gene (6 bases). The CDR3 sequence is 15 residues long. The V and J ends lost 4 bases and 7 bases respectively, with 19 bases between them. CDR1 and CDR2 from the germline V gene are MDHEN and SYDVKM. In DNA form, the CDR3 reads TGTGCCAGCAGTTCACAAGTCCCGGGACAACCTGGCTACACCTTC. Its translation: CASSSQVPGQPGYTF.

The chain joins TRBV19 to TRBJ2-2; TRBD1 agrees at 9 bases. The trim removed 4 bases at V and 6 bases at J, leaving 3 bases unmatched. This CDR3 region has 14 residues. The germline V gene encodes CDR1 LNHDA and CDR2 SQIVND (reference sequence). The CDR3 sequence: CASSRDRDAGELFF. The CDR3 region has the DNA TGTGCCAGTAGTAGGGACAGGGACGCCGGGGAGCTGTTTTTT. Complete variable domain (other parts from reference TRBV19 and TRBJ2-2): DGGITQSPKYLFRKEGQNVTLSCEQNLNHDAMYWYRQDPGQGLRLIYYSQIVNDFQKGDIAEGYSVSREKKESFPLTVTSAQKNPTAFYLCASSRDRDAGELFFGEGSRLTVL.

J is TRBJ1-1 and V is TRBV11-2; D possibly corresponds to TRBD1 (5 bases). The germline V gene has CDR1 SGHAT and CDR2 FQNNGV. The CDR3 is made up of 12 amino acids. V was clipped by 0 bases and J by 11 bases, with 10 bases between them. The CDR3 is CASSLEGGLAFF. CDR3 coding DNA: TGTGCCAGCAGCTTAGAGGGGGGTCTGGCTTTCTTT.

This chain connects TRBV30 to TRBJ2-3; weak D call: TRBD1 (6 bases). V dropped 7 bases and J dropped 1 base, with 15 bases sitting between them. In germline, CDR1 is GTSNPN, CDR2 SVGIG (reference sequence). CDR3 length: 14 amino acids. Here the CDR3 DNA reads TGTGCCTCGACAGGCCTTGGGGGCACAGATACGCAGTATTTT. Its translation is CASTGLGGTDTQYF.

On this clone: Other DNA sequences within the sample encode an identical CDR3. This chain uses TRBV18 with TRBJ2-5, with 7 bases that match TRBD1. The CDR3 loop spans 13 amino acids. Unmatched junction bases numbered 4, after V lost 6 bases and J lost 3 bases. Per the germline V gene, CDR1 is KGHSH and CDR2 is LQKENI. CDR3 residues: CASSPQGEETQYF. The CDR3 DNA is TGTGCCAGCTCCCCGCAGGGGGAAGAGACCCAGTACTTC.

The genes are TRBV25-1 and TRBJ1-5; D may be TRBD1 (5 bases). The length of the CDR3 is 16 residues. Per germline, CDR1 MGHDK and CDR2 SYGVNS. The ends were cut back, 5 bases at V and 7 bases at J, with 21 bases in the middle. The CDR3 DNA reads TGTGCCAGCAGTCAAGCCCCCTGCAGGGTCGAACAGCCCCAGCATTTT. This sequence encodes CASSQAPCRVEQPQHF.

The chain couples TRBV4-1 to TRBJ2-4, with D maybe TRBD2 (7 bases). Trimming removed 2 bases at V and 2 bases at J, with 10 bases between. The CDR3 totals 15 residues. CDR1 and CDR2 (germline): MGHRA, YSYEKL. The CDR3 region is CASSQPGGPKNIQYF. The CDR3 nucleotides read TGCGCCAGCAGCCAACCGGGGGGCCCCAAAAACATTCAGTACTTC.

The rearrangement links TRBV30 to TRBJ2-2, with D tentatively TRBD1 (6 bases). The germline V and J ends were trimmed by 8 bases and 4 bases, with 14 bases remaining between them. CDR1 GTSNPN and CDR2 SVGIG come from the germline V gene (reference sequence). CDR3 length equals 13 residues. The CDR3 nucleotides are TGTGCCGGGACCCGACAGGCCACCGGGGAGCTGTTTTTT. Translating it yields CAGTRQATGELFF. The entire variable domain, with the rest obtained from reference TRBV30 and TRBJ2-2, is as follows: SQTIHQWPATLVQPVGSPLSLECTVEGTSNPNLYWYRQAAGRGLQLLFYSVGIGQISSEVPQNLSASRPQDRQFILSSKKLLLSDSGFYLCAGTRQATGELFFGEGSRLTVL.

This chain joins TRBV7-9 and TRBJ1-6, with D perhaps TRBD1 (6 bases). The germline V gene encodes CDR1 SEHNR and CDR2 FQNEAQ (reference sequence). With 1 base removed from V and 10 bases from J, the gap between germline ends came to 14 bases. This CDR3 is built from 15 residues. CDR3 nucleotide sequence: TGTGCCAGCAGCTTAGGAGGCGTTCAGGGGTCACCCCTCCACTTT. This encodes CASSLGGVQGSPLHF.

This chain links TRBV6-5 with TRBJ2-5; no firm D call. Between the trimmed V and J ends, which lost 0 bases and 4 bases, there was a span of 9 bases. Per germline, CDR1 MNHEY and CDR2 SVGAGI. The CDR3 is made up of 14 amino acids. The CDR3 nucleotides read TGTGCCAGCAGTTACTCGAGCGCTCCAGAGACCCAGTACTTC. Protein product: CASSYSSAPETQYF.

J is TRBJ2-3 and V is TRBV10-3, with D possibly TRBD1 on 6 matching bases. The CDR3 has 13 amino acids. Germline V gene lookup returns CDR1 ENHRY and CDR2 SYGVKD. V was clipped by 7 bases and J by 6 bases, with 14 bases between them. In DNA, the CDR3 is TGTGCCATCACAGAGGGGGTAGAGGATACGCAGTATTTT. It translates to CAITEGVEDTQYF.

The chain is built from TRBV4-1 and TRBJ1-2; 10 bases map to TRBD1. J gave up 6 bases and V 4 bases, and 11 bases lay outside the gene matches. The CDR3 length is 16 residues. CDR1 and CDR2 (germline): MGHRA, YSYEKL. CDR3 in DNA: TGCGCCAGCAGCCCCCTAGGGGAAGGGACAGGGGATGGCTACACCTTC. This encodes CASSPLGEGTGDGYTF.

This chain connects TRBV5-6 to TRBJ1-4, with 7 bases aligning to TRBD1. The CDR3 extends over 18 amino acids. Germline V CDR1 and CDR2: SGHDT, YYEEEE. J gave up 0 bases and V 3 bases, and 11 bases lay outside the gene matches. The CDR3 DNA reads TGTGCCAGCAGCTCTGGCCGGGACAGATTTGCAACTAATGAAAAACTGTTTTTT. It is translated as CASSSGRDRFATNEKLFF.

This rearrangement joins TRBV7-2 to TRBJ2-1, with unresolved D. V was pared by 1 base and J by 2 bases, with 9 bases between. Germline V gives CDR1 SGHTA, CDR2 FQGNSA. This CDR3 contains 15 residues. The CDR3 region is CASSLVRRAYNEQFF. CDR3 DNA sequence: TGTGCCAGCAGCTTAGTCAGGCGCGCCTACAATGAGCAGTTCTTC.

The V and J genes are TRBV27 and TRBJ1-2; D gene unclear. Germline V lookup: CDR1 MNHEY, CDR2 SMNVEV (reference sequence). The CDR3 runs to 13 residues. V lost 3 bases and J lost 2, with 7 bases in between. The CDR3 loop is CASSFPGNYGYTF. The DNA for the CDR3 is TGTGCCAGCAGTTTCCCGGGCAACTATGGCTACACCTTC.

The CDR3 region has the DNA TGTGCCAGCAGCCCGGACAGGGCCCTCCCAGATACGCAGTATTTT. Translated, it gives CASSPDRALPDTQYF. The chain combines TRBV27 with TRBJ2-3; 8 bases fit TRBD1. CDR1 is MNHEY, CDR2 SMNVEV, per germline (reference sequence). V was pared by 6 bases and J by 4 bases, with 9 bases of the junction left unmatched. The CDR3 has 15 residues.

The rearrangement joins TRBV10-1 to TRBJ2-7, with TRBD2 identical over 14 bases. Germline V gives CDR1 WNHNN, CDR2 SYGVQD (reference sequence). V was pared by 7 bases and J by 5 bases, with 13 bases of the junction left unmatched. The CDR3 spans 17 residues. The CDR3 bases are TGCGCCAGCATCCCCGTGGGGACTAGCGGGAGTTCCAACGAGCAGTACTTC. Encoded protein: CASIPVGTSGSSNEQYF.

This clone has a single count. The chain is built from TRBV4-2 and TRBJ2-6; D gene ambiguous. Trimming removed 4 bases from V and 2 bases from J, with 18 bases in between. Germline loops: CDR1 LGHNA, CDR2 YNFKEQ. The CDR3 length is 18 residues. CDR3 residues: CASSPRAAFETGANVLTF. CDR3 nucleotides: TGTGCCAGCAGCCCAAGGGCCGCCTTCGAAACTGGGGCCAACGTCCTGACTTTC.

CDR3 in DNA: TGTGCCAGCAGCTTAGATAGGAACCCGCCAAAGGATGAGCAGTTCTTC. Residues: CASSLDRNPPKDEQFF. The chain is built from TRBV11-3 and TRBJ2-1; no clear D. The V end was cut by 0 bases, the J end by 8 bases, with 17 bases between. This CDR3 has 16 amino acids. Germline CDR1 SGHNT, CDR2 YENEEA.

V and J are TRBV4-2 and TRBJ2-5, with 10 bases fitting TRBD2. With 0 bases clipped from V and 8 bases from J, the junction kept 15 bases outside the gene matches. The CDR3 length is 18 residues. CDR1 is LGHNA, CDR2 YNFKEQ, per germline. CDR3 residues: CASSQEEALRQRGGTQYF. CDR3 nucleotide sequence: TGTGCCAGCAGCCAAGAGGAAGCCCTTCGGCAGCGGGGGGGAACCCAGTACTTC.

The genes are TRBV7-2 and TRBJ2-1, with TRBD2 matching over 16 bases. The ends lost 5 bases at V and 9 bases at J; junction bases unmatched: 1. In germline, CDR1 is SGHTA, CDR2 FQGNSA. CDR3 size: 14 residues. The CDR3 sequence: CASSGTSGRAEQFF. In DNA form, the CDR3 reads TGTGCCAGCAGCGGGACTAGCGGGAGGGCTGAGCAGTTCTTC. The full variable domain, its missing parts supplied by reference TRBV7-2 and TRBJ2-1, is GAGVSQSPSNKVTEKGKDVELRCDPISGHTALYWYRQSLGQGLEFLIYFQGNSAPDKSGLPSDRFSAERTGGSVSTLTIQRTQQEDSAVYLCASSGTSGRAEQFFGPGTRLTVL.

This chain connects TRBV6-1 to TRBJ1-2; 9 nucleotides align to TRBD1. Germline loops: CDR1 MNHNS, CDR2 SASEGT. The CDR3 contains 14 residues. Trimming took 5 bases from V and 2 from J; bases not matched to a gene: 3. CDR3 sequence (DNA): TGTGCCAGCAGTCGGACAGGGGCCAACTATGGCTACACCTTC. Amino acid sequence: CASSRTGANYGYTF.

This chain joins TRBV18 and TRBJ2-1, with D tentatively TRBD1 or TRBD2 (5 bases each). The CDR3 has 14 amino acids. Trimming cost V 6 bases and J 0 bases, with 9 bases left between them. Germline V CDR1 and CDR2: KGHSH, LQKENI. CDR3 sequence (DNA): TGTGCCAGCTCTTGGGGGATCTCCTACAATGAGCAGTTCTTC. Its translation is CASSWGISYNEQFF.

This clone has only one observation. The chain carries TRBV2 and TRBJ2-5; D remains unclear. This CDR3 comprises 15 residues. CDR1 and CDR2 from the germline V gene are SNHLY and FYNNEI. Trimming took 6 bases from V and 2 from J, leaving 16 bases between them. CDR3 protein: CASRKQSAGQETQYF. The CDR3 region has the DNA TGTGCCAGCAGAAAACAATCCGCAGGTCAAGAGACCCAGTACTTC.

The chain recombines TRBV10-3 with TRBJ2-3; D is perhaps TRBD1 (5 bases). With 6 bases removed from V and 1 base from J, the gap between germline ends came to 17 bases. CDR1 is ENHRY, CDR2 SYGVKD, per germline. The CDR3 covers 16 residues. The CDR3 region has the DNA TGTGCCATCAGCGCCCTCGGGCAGGGTGGCACAGATACGCAGTATTTT. Residues: CAISALGQGGTDTQYF.